Included here is one T cell receptor (beta chain) sequence, with context. Its matching antigen is unknown. The entry originates in a study of brain T cells in children with intractable seizures. The V and J ends lost 7 bases and 1 base respectively, with 15 bases between them. In germline, CDR1 is SGHTS, CDR2 YDEGEE. CDR3 length: 15 residues. Profiled with immunoSEQ multiplex PCR; TCRdb holds only in-frame clones, not every one. Of approximately 110,000 clones listed, 94% are singletons. The sequenced cases were selected for having the highest brain T cell transcript signatures. Patients received at least one anti-epileptic drug before surgery. The study, taken as a whole, reports: Clones missing pre-surgery may reflect undersampling of that blood sample.

The clonotype was recovered from a boy younger than two with hemimegalencephaly and intractable seizures. The genes are TRBV5-8 and TRBJ1-5; no clear D. The starting material was peripheral blood, obtained at surgery. CDR3 in amino acids: CASRRRAVSNQPQHF. CDR3 DNA: TGTGCCAGCCGAAGGAGGGCGGTAAGCAATCAGCCCCAGCATTTT.